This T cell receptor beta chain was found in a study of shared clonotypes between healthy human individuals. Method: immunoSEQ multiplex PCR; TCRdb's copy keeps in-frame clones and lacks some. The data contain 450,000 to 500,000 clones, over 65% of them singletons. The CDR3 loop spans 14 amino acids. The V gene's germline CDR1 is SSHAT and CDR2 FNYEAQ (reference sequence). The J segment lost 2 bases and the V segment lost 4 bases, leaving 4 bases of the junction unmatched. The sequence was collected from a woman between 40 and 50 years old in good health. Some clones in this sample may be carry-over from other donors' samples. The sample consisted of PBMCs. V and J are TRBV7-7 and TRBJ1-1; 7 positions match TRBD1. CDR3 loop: CASSSRTGNTEAFF. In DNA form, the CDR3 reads TGTGCCAGCAGCTCCCGGACAGGTAACACTGAAGCTTTCTTT. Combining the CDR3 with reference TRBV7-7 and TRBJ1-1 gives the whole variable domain GAGVSQSPRYKVTKRGQDVTLRCDPISSHATLYWYQQALGQGPEFLTYFNYEAQPDKSGLPSDRFSAERPEGSISTLTIQRTEQRDSAMYRCASSSRTGNTEAFFGQGTRLTVV.